The entry below gives a single T cell receptor beta chain sequence along with its context. The clone's antigen remains unknown. No qualities accompany the bases; no much larger clone lies one base away. This sample was taken from a study of blood T cell repertoires in COVID-19 (dated by TCRdb to 2020 to 2021). About the investigation overall: The collaborator samples originated in the United States, Italy and Spain and spanned the acute and convalescent phases of COVID-19. The material from the prospective study consisted of cDNA or gDNA derived from T cells, B-cell-depleted T cells, or PBMCs. Subjects who had been exposed to COVID-19, were actively infected with it, or had recovered from it provided the deeply sampled blood TCRbeta repertoires that made up the dataset. The repertoires were released in a freely available public database meant as a resource for research on the immune response to SARS-CoV-2. The samples were drawn from two sources: the first 160 participants of the ongoing ImmuneRACE study, and 950 to 1,500 subjects contributed by 6 global collaborators. The sample metadata nearly always contained a de-identified subject ID, COVID-19 status, age in years and sex. Where available, HLA class I and class II types were taken from metadata supplied by the sample provider and were not determined by assay-based typing. What the study reported, not specific to this receptor: The amount of clinical and demographic metadata varied by source and participant and was provided uncurated.

TCRbeta CDR3 regions were amplified from genomic DNA using the immunoSEQ Assay, a bias-controlled multiplex PCR. The published analysis was carried out like this. Nucleated cell counts per sample were estimated from amplification of reference gene primers within the assay. To quantify the absolute abundance of each unique TCRbeta CDR3 rearrangement, sequence reads were collapsed and filtered. Productive Simpson clonality was computed per sample as the square root of Simpson's diversity index over productive rearrangements. Sourced from immuneACCESS, this table was stored by TCRdb with only in-frame sequences that have V and J called. A share of the clones is absent; for the studies checked, an unresolved V gene accounts for under half, and the remainder has no known explanation. V and J calls and clone size are copied from that table; D and trimming were computed from the DNA. The sample has 85,000 to 110,000 clones on record, 89% of them singletons. The top ten constitute roughly a sixth of the sample.

After removal of 8 bases from V and 7 bases from J, the junction retains 13 bases not matched to a gene. Per the germline V gene, MNHEY is the CDR1 and SVGAGI is the CDR2. The CDR3 has 14 amino acids, counting the end cysteine and phenylalanine. The sequence is cut down to CDR3 DNA, 42 bases in frame from base 1. Collaborating institutions collected whole blood in K2EDTA tubes following their own protocols. For TCRbeta analysis, collaborators shipped samples as frozen whole blood, isolated PBMCs, or DNA extracted from either of those sample types. Sequencing used peripheral blood. The chain was built from TRBV6-5 and TRBJ2-7; 8 junctional bases match TRBD1. This TCR came from a woman of 80 years or more in a cohort sampled during active COVID-19. For the CDR3, the sequence is CASRFGTGLEEQYF. Read as DNA, the sequence is TGTGCCAGCCGTTTTGGGACAGGACTTGAAGAGCAGTACTTC.